This T cell receptor beta chain was found in a study of synovial regulatory T cells in juvenile arthritis. Study-wide points: Across patients, iaTreg TCR repertoires were mostly private, partly shared with synovial Teff and blood CPL.

On this clone: Its antigen is unknown.

Sequencing used immunoSEQ multiplex PCR; TCRdb keeps in-frame clones, though not all of them. The sample has over 9,000 clones, and its top ten clones hold around 2.1%. This receptor was obtained from a donor aged 2-35 years with juvenile idiopathic arthritis. The sample was Treg cells from blood. This sample's subset: remaining (HLA-DR-negative) circulating blood Treg cells.

The CDR3 sequence: CASGGGASYEQYF. The chain carries TRBV6-5 and TRBJ2-7; TCRdb proposes TRBD2, but this gene call is untestable without DNA. CDR3 length: 13 residues. Only the protein is available. Germline V CDR1 and CDR2: MNHEY, SVGAGI.